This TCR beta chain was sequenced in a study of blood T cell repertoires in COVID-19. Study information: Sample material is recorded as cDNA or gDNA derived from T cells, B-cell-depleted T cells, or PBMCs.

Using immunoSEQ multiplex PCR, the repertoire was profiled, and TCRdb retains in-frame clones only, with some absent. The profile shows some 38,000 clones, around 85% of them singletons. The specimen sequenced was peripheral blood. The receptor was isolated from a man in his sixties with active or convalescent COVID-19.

The CDR3 region is CASSMGQGVRTEAFF. CDR3 DNA: TGTGCCAGTAGTATGGGACAGGGGGTGCGGACTGAAGCTTTCTTT. The chain employs TRBV19 and TRBJ1-1, with 11 bases fitting TRBD1. Germline CDR1 is LNHDA and CDR2 is SQIVND (reference sequence). CDR3 length equals 15 residues. The trim removed 3 bases at V and 5 bases at J, leaving 5 bases unmatched.